Only a few counts were recorded for the clone carrying this T cell receptor delta chain. The protein that TCRdb holds for this DNA derives from a much larger clone and differs from the translated DNA at residue 10, which likely indicates a read error; the protein shown here is translated from the DNA. TCRdb re-identified clones in the reads via CATT. The top ten clones hold 20% to 25% of a sample with 14,000 to 15,000 delta-chain clones, approximately 7% of them seen once. Germline V CDR1 and CDR2: GEAIGNYY, EKD. The CDR3 extends over 17 amino acids. This entry comes from a study of gamma-delta chains in newborns, infants, children. Study information: Polyclonal expansion of innate γδ T cells after birth follows microbial exposure.

The sequence derives from a child who was a newborn, infant or young child, either healthy, febrile or measles-vaccinated (not recorded which). Sequenced sample: blood. J is TRDJ3 and V is TRDV2; TRDD3 matches 9 bases. The chain's CDR3 is CACDILGDSLDTRQMFF. In DNA form, the CDR3 reads TGTGCCTGTGACATACTGGGGGACTCCTTGGACACCCGACAGATGTTTTTC.